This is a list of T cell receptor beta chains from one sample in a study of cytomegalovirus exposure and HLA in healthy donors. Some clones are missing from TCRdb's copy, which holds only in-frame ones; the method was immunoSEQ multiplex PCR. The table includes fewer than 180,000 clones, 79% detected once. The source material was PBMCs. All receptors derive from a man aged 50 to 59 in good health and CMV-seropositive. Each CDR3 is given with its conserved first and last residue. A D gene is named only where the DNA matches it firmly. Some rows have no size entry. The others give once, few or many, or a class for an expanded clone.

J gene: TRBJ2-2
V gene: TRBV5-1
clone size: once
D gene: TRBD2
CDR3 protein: CASSFRTSGTGELFF
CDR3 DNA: TGCGCCAGCAGCTTTAGGACTAGCGGGACCGGGGAGCTGTTTTTT

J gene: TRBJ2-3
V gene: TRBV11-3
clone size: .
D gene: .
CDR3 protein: CASSLGGLTDTQYF
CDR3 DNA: TGTGCCAGCAGCTTAGGAGGTCTTACAGATACGCAGTATTTT

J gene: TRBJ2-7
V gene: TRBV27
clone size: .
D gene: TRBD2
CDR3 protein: CASSFGQGTSGGYYEQYF
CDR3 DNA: TGTGCCAGCAGTTTCGGGCAGGGTACTAGCGGGGGGTACTACGAGCAGTACTTC

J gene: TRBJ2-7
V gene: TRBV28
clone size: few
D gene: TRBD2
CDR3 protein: CASRWTSGAPYEQYF
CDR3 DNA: TGTGCCAGCAGATGGACTAGCGGGGCACCCTACGAGCAGTACTTC

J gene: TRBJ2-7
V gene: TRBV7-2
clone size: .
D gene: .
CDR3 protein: CASSLLTRSQGSRDEQYF
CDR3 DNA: TGTGCCAGCAGCCTCTTGACCCGCAGCCAGGGGTCCCGCGACGAGCAGTACTTC

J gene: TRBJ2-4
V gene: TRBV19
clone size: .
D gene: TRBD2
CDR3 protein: CASSMASGIIQYF
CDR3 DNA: TGTGCCAGTAGTATGGCTAGCGGGATTATTCAGTACTTC

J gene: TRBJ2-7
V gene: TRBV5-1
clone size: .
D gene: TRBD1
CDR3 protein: CASSLEPSGGGYEQYF
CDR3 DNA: TGCGCCAGCAGCTTGGAACCTTCAGGGGGCGGGTACGAGCAGTACTTC

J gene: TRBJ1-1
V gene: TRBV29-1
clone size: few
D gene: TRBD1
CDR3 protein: CSGRTGATEAFF
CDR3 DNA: TGCAGCGGACGGACAGGGGCCACTGAAGCTTTCTTT

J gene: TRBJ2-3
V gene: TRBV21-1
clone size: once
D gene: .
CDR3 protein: CASSGKGAREADTQYF
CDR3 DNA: TGTGCCAGCAGCGGAAAGGGTGCGCGGGAGGCAGATACGCAGTATTTT

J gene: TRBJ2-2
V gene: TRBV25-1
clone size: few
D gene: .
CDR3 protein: CASSPRDRFIAEGGELFF
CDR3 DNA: TGTGCCAGCAGTCCGCGGGACAGATTTATAGCGGAGGGTGGGGAGCTGTTTTTT

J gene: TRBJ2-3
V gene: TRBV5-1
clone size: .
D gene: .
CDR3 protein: CASSIQGTDTQYF
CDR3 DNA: TGCGCCAGCAGCATACAGGGCACAGATACGCAGTATTTT

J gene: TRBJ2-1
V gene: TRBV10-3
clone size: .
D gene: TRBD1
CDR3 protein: CAISESRRQGAGLAYNEQFF
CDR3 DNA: TGTGCCATCAGTGAGTCGCGCCGCCAGGGGGCCGGGTTGGCCTACAATGAGCAGTTCTTC

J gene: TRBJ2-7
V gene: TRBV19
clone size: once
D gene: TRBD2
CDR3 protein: CASSIDTSGILREQYF
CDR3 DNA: TGTGCCAGTAGTATAGATACGAGCGGGATTCTTCGCGAGCAGTACTTC

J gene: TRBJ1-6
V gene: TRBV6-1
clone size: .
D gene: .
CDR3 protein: CASSARGRVNSPLHF
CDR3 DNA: TGTGCCAGCAGTGCCCGTGGGCGCGTCAATTCACCCCTCCACTTT

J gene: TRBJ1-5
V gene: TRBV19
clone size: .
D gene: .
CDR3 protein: CASSGDSLNQPQHF
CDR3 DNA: TGTGCCAGTAGTGGCGACAGCCTCAATCAGCCCCAGCATTTT

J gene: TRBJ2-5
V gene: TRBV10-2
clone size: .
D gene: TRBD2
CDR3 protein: CASSGTSGWQETQYF
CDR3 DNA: TGCGCCAGCAGTGGGACTAGCGGATGGCAAGAGACCCAGTACTTC

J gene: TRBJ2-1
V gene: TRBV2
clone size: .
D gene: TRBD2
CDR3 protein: CASLAREGYNEQFF
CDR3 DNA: TGTGCCAGCTTAGCGCGGGAGGGTTACAATGAGCAGTTCTTC

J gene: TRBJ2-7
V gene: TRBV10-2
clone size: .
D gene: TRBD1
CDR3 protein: CASTPTGLTYEQYF
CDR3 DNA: TGCGCCAGCACCCCGACAGGGCTGACCTACGAGCAGTACTTC

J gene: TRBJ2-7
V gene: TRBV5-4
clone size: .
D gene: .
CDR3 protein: CASSLVEGFWGDEQYF
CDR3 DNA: TGTGCCAGCAGCTTGGTGGAGGGATTTTGGGGCGACGAGCAGTACTTC

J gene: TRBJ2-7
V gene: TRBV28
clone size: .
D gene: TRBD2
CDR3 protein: CASSIGTSGSPSYEQYF
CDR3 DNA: TGTGCCAGCAGTATAGGGACTAGCGGGAGTCCATCCTACGAGCAGTACTTC

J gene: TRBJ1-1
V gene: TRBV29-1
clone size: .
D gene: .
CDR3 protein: CSVTTGYMNTEAFF
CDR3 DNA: TGCAGCGTAACAACAGGGTACATGAACACTGAAGCTTTCTTT

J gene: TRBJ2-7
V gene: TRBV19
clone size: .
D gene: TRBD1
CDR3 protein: CASTDIGTGGYEQYF
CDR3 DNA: TGTGCCAGTACCGACATCGGGACAGGGGGCTACGAGCAGTACTTC

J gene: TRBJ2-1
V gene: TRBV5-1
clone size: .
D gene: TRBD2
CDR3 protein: CASSLGTSGGQFF
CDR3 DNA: TGCGCCAGCAGCTTGGGGACTAGCGGGGGGCAGTTCTTC

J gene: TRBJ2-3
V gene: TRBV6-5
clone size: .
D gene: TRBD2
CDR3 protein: CASAQGTSGKDTQYF
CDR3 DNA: TGTGCCAGCGCCCAAGGGACTAGCGGGAAGGATACGCAGTATTTT

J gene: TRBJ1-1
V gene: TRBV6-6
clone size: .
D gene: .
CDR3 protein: CASRAASDRNTEAFF
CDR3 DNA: TGTGCCAGCAGAGCCGCGAGCGATCGGAACACTGAAGCTTTCTTT

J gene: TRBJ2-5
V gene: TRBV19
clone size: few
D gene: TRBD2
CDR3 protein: CASSRLAGEGEQYF
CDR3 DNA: TGTGCCAGTAGCAGACTAGCGGGAGAAGGGGAGCAGTACTTC

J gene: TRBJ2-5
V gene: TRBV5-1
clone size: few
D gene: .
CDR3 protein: CASSPWTGGTVRPSYF
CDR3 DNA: TGCGCCAGCAGCCCCTGGACTGGCGGGACCGTGAGACCATCGTACTTC

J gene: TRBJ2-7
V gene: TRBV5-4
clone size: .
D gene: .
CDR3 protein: CASSLGGRSYEQYF
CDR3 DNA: TGTGCCAGCAGCTTGGGAGGGAGGTCCTACGAGCAGTACTTC

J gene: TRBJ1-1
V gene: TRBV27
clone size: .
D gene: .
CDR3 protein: CASSLGAGAGMNTEAFF
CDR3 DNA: TGTGCCAGCAGTCTCGGGGCGGGGGCGGGCATGAACACTGAAGCTTTCTTT

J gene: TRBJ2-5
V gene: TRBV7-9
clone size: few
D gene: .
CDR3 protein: CASSLVGGLFHF
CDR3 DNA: TGTGCCAGCAGCTTAGTGGGGGGACTCTTCCACTTC

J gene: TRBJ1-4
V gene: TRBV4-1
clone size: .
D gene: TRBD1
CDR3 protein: CASSQVTGVDEKLFF
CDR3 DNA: TGCGCCAGCAGCCAAGTGACAGGGGTCGATGAAAAACTGTTTTTT

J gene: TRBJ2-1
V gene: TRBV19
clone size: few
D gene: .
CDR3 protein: CASSIEGTTYNEQFF
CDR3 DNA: TGTGCCAGTAGTATCGAGGGAACCACCTACAATGAGCAGTTCTTC

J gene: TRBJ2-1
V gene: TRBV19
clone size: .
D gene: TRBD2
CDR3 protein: CASTHIERGGDNEQFF
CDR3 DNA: TGTGCCAGTACCCACATAGAGCGGGGGGGAGACAATGAGCAGTTCTTC

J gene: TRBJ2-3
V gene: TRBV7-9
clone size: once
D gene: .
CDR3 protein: CASSLGTYGTDTQYF
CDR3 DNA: TGTGCCAGCAGCTTGGGGACATACGGCACAGATACGCAGTATTTT

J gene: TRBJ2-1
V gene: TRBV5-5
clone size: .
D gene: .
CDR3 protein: CASSLNQEQFF
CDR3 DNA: TGTGCCAGCAGCTTAAATCAGGAGCAGTTCTTC

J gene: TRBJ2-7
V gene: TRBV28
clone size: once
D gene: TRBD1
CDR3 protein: CASSFHRDRGSYEQYF
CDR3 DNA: TGTGCCAGCAGTTTCCACCGGGACAGGGGCTCCTACGAGCAGTACTTC

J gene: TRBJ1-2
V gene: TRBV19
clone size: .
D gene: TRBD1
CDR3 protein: CASRPDRSYGYTF
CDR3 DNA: TGTGCCAGTAGGCCGGACAGGAGCTATGGCTACACCTTC

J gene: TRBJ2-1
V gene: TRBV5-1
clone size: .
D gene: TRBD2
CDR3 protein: CASSLAQGLGYNEQFF
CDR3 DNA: TGCGCCAGCAGCTTGGCCCAGGGACTAGGGTACAATGAGCAGTTCTTC

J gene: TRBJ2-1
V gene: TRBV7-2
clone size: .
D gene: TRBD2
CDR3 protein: CASSLLAEFPNEQFF
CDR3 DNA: TGTGCCAGCAGCTTGCTAGCGGAGTTCCCCAATGAGCAGTTCTTC

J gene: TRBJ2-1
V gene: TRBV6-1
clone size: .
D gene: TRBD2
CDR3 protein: CATIKGGPGNEQFF
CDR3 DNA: TGTGCCACCATCAAGGGAGGGCCGGGGAATGAGCAGTTCTTC